One and the same sample provided the 32 T cell receptor beta chains below, sequenced in a study of blood T cell repertoires in COVID-19. TCRdb's table, derived via immunoSEQ multiplex PCR, lists solely in-frame clones and lacks some. This table holds roughly 50,000 clones, more than 80% found once. The sequenced sample consisted of peripheral blood. The origin of the receptors is a human donor in a cohort sampled during active COVID-19.

The gene calls are TRBV30 and TRBJ2-2; TRBD2 might be the D (6 bases). The CDR3 contains 16 residues. Trimming cost V 0 bases and J 4 bases, with 15 bases left between them. Germline V gene data show CDR1 as GTSNPN and CDR2 as SVGIG (reference sequence). Here the CDR3 reads CAWSVSLVGGTGELFF. CDR3 DNA sequence: TGTGCCTGGAGTGTTTCGTTGGTGGGGGGCACCGGGGAGCTGTTTTTT.

DNA of the CDR3: TGTGCCAGCAGCCCAGCCCGGAGGATGAACACTGAAGCTTTCTTT. As protein: CASSPARRMNTEAFF. The rearrangement joins TRBV4-2 to TRBJ1-1; D gene uncertain. Per the germline V gene, CDR1 is LGHNA and CDR2 is YNFKEQ. Deletions cut 4 bases from V and 0 bases from J, with 12 bases between. CDR3 size: 15 residues.

Only one count was recorded for this clone. The chain uses TRBV7-3 and TRBJ2-1; 7 bases agree with TRBD1. CDR1 is SGHTA and CDR2 is FQGTGA in the germline V gene. The CDR3 is 12 residues long. With V trimmed by 4 bases and J by 7 bases, 1 base remained unmatched. This CDR3 is CASSSQGNEQFF. DNA of the CDR3: TGTGCCAGCAGCTCACAGGGGAATGAGCAGTTCTTC.

This chain connects TRBV7-6 to TRBJ2-3, with D unclear. V lost 6 bases to trimming and J lost 0 bases, with 13 bases between them. CDR1 is SGHVS, CDR2 FNYEAQ, per germline. CDR3 length: 15 residues. The CDR3 sequence is CASSSLWRSTDTQYF. CDR3 DNA sequence: TGTGCCAGCAGTTCATTATGGCGGAGCACAGATACGCAGTATTTT.

J is TRBJ1-1 and V is TRBV19; 10 bases are a match to TRBD1. This CDR3 contains 16 residues. Per germline, CDR1 LNHDA and CDR2 SQIVND (reference sequence). J was trimmed by 4 bases and V by 3 bases; bases with no gene match: 8. The DNA of the CDR3 is TGTGCCAGTAGTATCCTCCGGGACAGGGGAATCACTGAAGCTTTCTTT. Translation gives CASSILRDRGITEAFF. The whole variable domain, filled in from reference TRBV19 and TRBJ1-1, reads DGGITQSPKYLFRKEGQNVTLSCEQNLNHDAMYWYRQDPGQGLRLIYYSQIVNDFQKGDIAEGYSVSREKKESFPLTVTSAQKNPTAFYLCASSILRDRGITEAFFGQGTRLTVV.

This rearrangement joins TRBV2 to TRBJ1-4; D is uncertain. The CDR3 spans 13 residues. Trimming took 6 bases from V and 3 from J, leaving 8 bases between them. CDR1 is SNHLY and CDR2 is FYNNEI in the germline V gene. CDR3 DNA sequence: TGTGCCAGCAGGCGGGATCCTAATGAAAAACTGTTTTTT. This codes for CASRRDPNEKLFF.

The V and J genes are TRBV18 and TRBJ2-5; D unresolved. Germline CDR1 and CDR2: KGHSH and LQKENI. Trimming pared 2 bases from V and 5 bases from J, leaving 9 bases between. This CDR3 has 13 amino acids. As DNA, the CDR3 is TGTGCCAGCTCACCAATGAATGAGGAGACCCAGTACTTC. This encodes CASSPMNEETQYF.

V and J are TRBV9 and TRBJ2-6, with D uncertain. The V and J ends lost 5 bases and 4 bases respectively, with 10 bases between them. The length of the CDR3 is 14 residues. Germline CDR1 reads SGDLS; CDR2 reads YYNGEE. The CDR3 region has the DNA TGTGCCAGCAGTAGTATGAACGGGGCCAACGTCCTGACTTTC. Protein: CASSSMNGANVLTF.

In its sample, this clone was seen once. The chain is built from TRBV5-4 and TRBJ2-1; 8 bases map to TRBD2. The germline V gene has CDR1 SGHNT and CDR2 YYREEE (reference sequence). Unmatched junction bases numbered 6, after V lost 4 bases and J lost 0 bases. The CDR3 covers 16 residues. The CDR3, as DNA: TGTGCCAGCAGCGAGATAGCGGGGAGCTCCTACAATGAGCAGTTCTTC. Translated, it gives CASSEIAGSSYNEQFF.

This chain links TRBV5-1 with TRBJ1-4, with a possible D match to TRBD1 (5 bases). Germline CDR1 reads SGHRS; CDR2 reads YFSETQ. The CDR3 is made up of 14 amino acids. Trimming removed 0 bases from V and 6 bases from J, with 9 bases in between. The CDR3 DNA is TGCGCCAGCAGCTTGGAGTCGGGGGATGAAAAACTGTTTTTT. Protein product: CASSLESGDEKLFF.

V is TRBV11-2 and J is TRBJ2-7, with a weak D call TRBD1 (7 bases). With 2 bases removed from V and 2 bases from J, the gap between germline ends came to 13 bases. Germline CDR1 SGHAT, CDR2 FQNNGV. The CDR3 has 15 residues. The DNA for the CDR3 is TGTGCCAGCAGCTTACCCGCGGGACAGACCTACGAGCAGTACTTC. Translation gives CASSLPAGQTYEQYF. Complete variable domain (other parts from reference TRBV11-2 and TRBJ2-7): EAGVAQSPRYKIIEKRQSVAFWCNPISGHATLYWYQQILGQGPKLLIQFQNNGVVDDSQLPKDRFSAERLKGVDSTLKIQPAKLEDSAVYLCASSLPAGQTYEQYFGPGTRLTVT.

This chain links TRBV18 with TRBJ1-1; perhaps TRBD1 as D (5 bases). The CDR3 is 13 residues long. Germline V gene lookup returns CDR1 KGHSH and CDR2 LQKENI. Trimming stripped 9 bases from V and 2 bases from J, with 13 bases between. The CDR3 bases are TGTGCCAGTGCGCGGGGGGAAAACACTGAAGCTTTCTTT. It codes for CASARGENTEAFF.

The chain recombines TRBV7-9 with TRBJ2-3; 10 bases agree with TRBD2. The CDR3 loop spans 16 amino acids. The germline V gene has CDR1 SEHNR and CDR2 FQNEAQ (reference sequence). The ends lost 4 bases at V and 3 bases at J; junction bases unmatched: 7. CDR3 residues: CASSYPSGGTTDTQYF. As DNA, the CDR3 is TGTGCCAGCAGCTACCCTAGCGGGGGAACGACAGATACGCAGTATTTT. Drawing the rest from reference TRBV7-9 and TRBJ2-3, the complete variable domain is DTGVSQNPRHKITKRGQNVTFRCDPISEHNRLYWYRQTLGQGPEFLTYFQNEAQLEKSRLLSDRFSAERPKGSFSTLEIQRTEQGDSAMYLCASSYPSGGTTDTQYFGPGTRLTVL.

This chain joins TRBV29-1 and TRBJ1-2, with 8 bases aligning to TRBD1. Trimming cost V 3 bases and J 7 bases; bases outside gene matches: 7. Germline lookup yields CDR1 SQVTM and CDR2 ANQGSEA. CDR3 length equals 13 residues. Written as DNA, the CDR3 is TGCAGCGTTGATAATCGGCAGGGGGCTGGCTACACCTTC. It yields the protein CSVDNRQGAGYTF.

V gene TRBV7-2 combines with J gene TRBJ2-1; 12 nucleotides line up with TRBD2. Germline CDR1 SGHTA, CDR2 FQGNSA. The CDR3 length is 18 residues. Trimming removed 5 bases from V and 6 bases from J; junction bases left unmatched: 14. Here the CDR3 reads CASSERRLAGAPGNEQFF. Written as DNA, the CDR3 is TGTGCCAGCAGCGAGCGGAGACTAGCGGGGGCCCCCGGCAATGAGCAGTTCTTC.

The chain uses TRBV7-9 and TRBJ2-1; the match to TRBD2 covers 7 bases. Germline values: CDR1 SEHNR, CDR2 FQNEAQ (reference sequence). The junction had 11 bases not matched to a gene; V was cut back by 5 bases and J by 4 bases. CDR3 length: 16 residues. In DNA, the CDR3 is TGTGCCAGCAGCCCTAGCCCCCTAGCGGAATACAATGAGCAGTTCTTC. Translation gives CASSPSPLAEYNEQFF.

This clone came up once. The chain combines TRBV19 with TRBJ1-4; D possibly corresponds to TRBD1 (6 bases). The V end lost 6 bases, the J end lost 8 bases, and 13 bases lay between the germline ends. CDR3 length equals 13 residues. Looked up from germline, CDR1 is LNHDA and CDR2 is SQIVND (reference sequence). The CDR3 protein is CASSLQGWEKLFF. The CDR3 DNA is TGTGCCAGTAGCCTACAGGGTTGGGAAAAACTGTTTTTT.

The V gene is TRBV4-1, the J gene TRBJ2-1; TRBD1 matches 10 bases. V lost 4 bases to trimming and J lost 2 bases; unmatched junction nucleotides: 14. The CDR3 spans 19 residues. Germline V gene lookup returns CDR1 MGHRA and CDR2 YSYEKL. In DNA, the CDR3 is TGCGCCAGCAGCCGAACCCCTCCGCCGACAGGGGGCGCCTACAATGAGCAGTTCTTC. Translated, it gives CASSRTPPPTGGAYNEQFF.

The CDR3 region is CASSLATTEAFF. DNA for the CDR3: TGTGCCAGCAGCCTCGCTACGACTGAAGCTTTCTTT. The chain combines TRBV12-3 or TRBV12-4 with TRBJ1-1; the D is unclear. The CDR3 sequence is 12 residues long. Deletions cut 6 bases from V and 5 bases from J, with 10 bases between.

CDR3: CASMVGLGGSYEQYF. The CDR3 nucleotides are TGTGCCAGCATGGTAGGGTTAGGGGGTTCCTACGAGCAGTACTTC. The chain uses TRBV6-5 and TRBJ2-7; D perhaps matches TRBD1 (6 bases). In germline, CDR1 is MNHEY, CDR2 SVGAGI. Between the trimmed V and J ends, which lost 7 bases and 1 base, there was a span of 17 bases. CDR3 length: 15 residues.

The rearrangement uses TRBV6-2 or TRBV6-3 and TRBJ2-3; 10 bases map to TRBD2. This CDR3 comprises 16 residues. Germline V lookup: CDR1 MNHEY, CDR2 SVGEGT. J was trimmed by 0 bases and V by 6 bases; bases with no gene match: 6. In DNA, the CDR3 is TGTGCCAGCAGCTCCCGAGCGGGGGGGAGCACAGATACGCAGTATTTT. Protein product: CASSSRAGGSTDTQYF.

The chain carries TRBV20-1 and TRBJ1-2; D is uncertain. This CDR3 has 13 amino acids. Trimming took off 3 bases at V and 4 bases at J, with 12 bases between the two ends. CDR1 is DFQATT and CDR2 is SNEGSKA in the germline V gene (reference sequence). The CDR3 DNA is TGCAGTGCTAGTGTGTGGCTCCCCTATGGCTACACCTTC. Amino acid sequence: CSASVWLPYGYTF.

The genes are TRBV4-3 and TRBJ1-4; TRBD1 is a possible D gene (6 bases). The CDR3 length is 16 residues. V lost 0 bases, J lost 5 bases, and 13 bases lay in between. Germline CDR1 LGHNA, CDR2 YSLEER. This CDR3 reads CASSQDWQGMNEKLFF. The CDR3 DNA follows: TGCGCCAGCAGCCAAGATTGGCAGGGGATGAATGAAAAACTGTTTTTT.

The genes are TRBV6-5 and TRBJ1-3; no reliable D call. Trimming left V 9 bases short and J 0 bases short, with 9 bases between. Germline V gives CDR1 MNHEY, CDR2 SVGAGI. The CDR3 runs 13 residues. CDR3 region: CASRGSSGNTIYF. In DNA form, the CDR3 reads TGTGCCAGTAGAGGAAGCTCTGGAAACACCATATATTTT.

The DNA of the CDR3 is TGTGCCAGCAGCTCAGGGACAGGGCATGTGAATGAGCAGTTCTTC. Translating gives CASSSGTGHVNEQFF. V and J are TRBV11-3 and TRBJ2-1; 9 positions match TRBD1. Germline CDR1 and CDR2: SGHNT and YENEEA. V gave up 4 bases and J gave up 7 bases; unmatched junction bases: 8. CDR3 length: 15 amino acids.

This chain connects TRBV9 to TRBJ2-1; D unclear. The CDR3 spans 16 residues. V was shortened by 3 bases and J by 4 bases, with 17 bases between the two germline ends. The germline gives CDR1 SGDLS, CDR2 YYNGEE. In DNA, the CDR3 is TGTGCCAGCAGCGCGAGACTGACGACCCCATACAATGAGCAGTTCTTC. It specifies CASSARLTTPYNEQFF.

The chain is built from TRBV11-2 and TRBJ2-1, with 8 nucleotides matching TRBD2. There are 14 residues in the CDR3. Germline V lookup: CDR1 SGHAT, CDR2 FQNNGV. The V gene end was trimmed by 5 bases and the J gene end by 7 bases; junction bases not matched to a gene: 7. The CDR3: CASSHRLAQNEQFF. DNA for the CDR3: TGTGCCAGCAGCCATCGACTAGCGCAAAATGAGCAGTTCTTC.

The J gene is TRBJ2-1, the V gene TRBV6-5; 8 bases are shared with TRBD1. This CDR3 has 15 amino acids. V shed 6 bases, J shed 6 bases, and the junction held 10 bases outside the gene matches. Germline V lookup: CDR1 MNHEY, CDR2 SVGAGI. CDR3 bases: TGTGCCAGCAGCGCGGGACAGGAGTGGTCCAATGAGCAGTTCTTC. As protein: CASSAGQEWSNEQFF.

The rearrangement joins TRBV2 to TRBJ2-1, with D maybe TRBD1 (5 bases). This CDR3 region has 11 residues. CDR1 and CDR2 from the germline V gene are SNHLY and FYNNEI. Trimming removed 7 bases from V and 8 bases from J, with 9 bases in between. The CDR3 sequence is CASKDIHEQFF. The CDR3 bases are TGTGCCAGCAAGGACATTCATGAGCAGTTCTTC.

The chain uses TRBV6-1 and TRBJ1-2; D gene unclear. V was clipped by 0 bases and J by 2 bases, with 10 bases between them. The CDR3 totals 15 residues. Germline CDR1 reads MNHNS; CDR2 reads SASEGT. The CDR3 DNA is TGTGCCAGCAGTGAAGCGCTTGGGGAGAACTATGGCTACACCTTC. This sequence encodes CASSEALGENYGYTF.

This clone is a singleton in its sample. Additional DNA sequences in this sample encode the identical CDR3. This chain uses TRBV4-1 with TRBJ1-5, with 8 bases identical to TRBD1. CDR1 MGHRA and CDR2 YSYEKL come from the germline V gene. The CDR3 length is 17 residues. Unmatched junction bases numbered 13, after V lost 2 bases and J lost 7 bases. This CDR3 is CASSQKALDRGRQPQHF. The CDR3 region has the DNA TGCGCCAGCAGCCAAAAAGCCCTCGACAGGGGAAGGCAGCCCCAGCATTTT.

This sequence joins TRBV19 and TRBJ1-2, with 9 bases identical to TRBD1. The CDR3 covers 15 residues. V was clipped by 3 bases and J by 8 bases; unmatched bases: 10. The germline gives CDR1 LNHDA, CDR2 SQIVND (reference sequence). The CDR3 nucleotides read TGTGCCAGTAGTATCCTCGCGACAGGGGGTGGAGGCTACACCTTC. Its translation: CASSILATGGGGYTF.